This T cell receptor beta chain emerged from a study of CD8 T cells in Susac syndrome. Study-level findings and limits: The CD4+ T cell repertoires in Susac syndrome were not clonally expanded. The study recognized that its TCR sequencing and HLA analysis covered a relatively small number of individuals.

The germline V gene has CDR1 MNHEY and CDR2 SVGAGI. The CDR3 is 12 residues long. With 9 bases removed from V and 1 base from J, the gap between germline ends came to 9 bases. When the RNA was reverse transcribed, random hexamers were used with an input of about 0.45 to 1 ug. Amplification of TCR beta CDR3 was carried out by immunoSEQ multiplex PCR, which covered 54 Vbeta and 13 Jbeta segments. TCRdb used MiXCR to reprocess the immunoSEQ multiplex PCR reads, holding one entry per CDR3 protein. The sample yields around 150,000 distinct CDR3 sequences, 90% to 97% seen once. This clonotype was found once. The antigen remains unidentified.

This clonotype originated in a human donor with Susac syndrome. Sample: CD4+ T cells from PBMCs. V is TRBV6-5 and J is TRBJ1-1; no clear D. The CDR3 DNA reads as TGTGCCAGACAGAGGTGGAACACTGAAGCTTTCTTT. Its translation is CARQRWNTEAFF.